The rows below give T cell receptor beta chains drawn from one sample of a study of OX40 agonist ivuxolimab in advanced cancers. Assay: immunoSEQ multiplex PCR; the TCRdb copy retains only in-frame clones and omits some. Among tens of thousands of clones, about 82% were seen once, and the ten largest hold roughly 0.9%. The source material was CD4+ or CD8+ T cells sorted from blood, sampled in a trial of the OX40 agonist ivuxolimab. These TCRs come from an adult with an advanced solid tumor such as melanoma, head and neck, liver or kidney cancer. The CDR3 runs from the conserved cysteine through the conserved F or W. Each record gives: J gene, clone size, V gene, D gene, CDR3 protein, CDR3 DNA. The D gene is left open where the match is weak. Clone size is not always given. Where it is, it says once, few, many or a class for expanded clones.

J gene: TRBJ2-7
clone size: once
V gene: TRBV21-1
D gene: NA
CDR3 protein: CASSKVGPGTRGSSYEQYF
CDR3 DNA: NA

J gene: TRBJ1-2
clone size: NA
V gene: TRBV7-2
D gene: TRBD1
CDR3 protein: CAARDSNYGYTF
CDR3 DNA: TGTGCCGCTAGGGACAGCAACTATGGCTACACCTTC

J gene: TRBJ1-2
clone size: NA
V gene: TRBV2
D gene: NA
CDR3 protein: CASSFGRGDYGYTF
CDR3 DNA: TGTGCCAGCAGCTTCGGTAGGGGGGACTATGGCTACACCTTC

J gene: TRBJ1-1
clone size: NA
V gene: TRBV5-1
D gene: TRBD1
CDR3 protein: CASSLTTGGMNTEAFF
CDR3 DNA: TGCGCCAGCAGCTTAACCACAGGGGGGATGAACACTGAAGCTTTCTTT

J gene: TRBJ2-3
clone size: once
V gene: TRBV19
D gene: NA
CDR3 protein: CASSTRSLADTQYF
CDR3 DNA: TGTGCCAGTAGCACTAGGAGTTTGGCAGATACGCAGTATTTT

J gene: TRBJ1-5
clone size: NA
V gene: TRBV5-1
D gene: NA
CDR3 protein: CASSPDGHQPQHF
CDR3 DNA: TGCGCCAGCAGCCCGGACGGTCATCAGCCCCAGCATTTT

J gene: TRBJ1-1
clone size: NA
V gene: TRBV10-3
D gene: NA
CDR3 protein: CAIRARENTEAFF
CDR3 DNA: TGTGCCATCAGGGCCAGGGAGAACACTGAAGCTTTCTTT

J gene: TRBJ2-3
clone size: NA
V gene: TRBV18
D gene: NA
CDR3 protein: CASSPRTPLSSTDTQYF
CDR3 DNA: TGTGCCAGCTCACCAAGGACCCCCCTATCGAGCACAGATACGCAGTATTTT

J gene: TRBJ1-1
clone size: NA
V gene: TRBV19
D gene: NA
CDR3 protein: CASSMNGVVQRPEAFF
CDR3 DNA: TGTGCCAGTAGTATGAACGGGGTCGTCCAGCGGCCTGAAGCTTTCTTT

J gene: TRBJ1-5
clone size: NA
V gene: TRBV2
D gene: NA
CDR3 protein: CASRGDGGDQPQHF
CDR3 DNA: TGTGCCAGCAGGGGGGACGGCGGGGATCAGCCCCAGCATTTT

J gene: TRBJ2-7
clone size: NA
V gene: TRBV19
D gene: TRBD1
CDR3 protein: CASSPGQGPHEQYF
CDR3 DNA: TGTGCCAGTAGTCCGGGACAGGGGCCCCACGAGCAGTACTTC

J gene: TRBJ2-6
clone size: once
V gene: TRBV13
D gene: NA
CDR3 protein: CASSLDTRLTGANVLTF
CDR3 DNA: TGTGCCAGCAGCTTGGACACGAGACTAACTGGGGCCAACGTCCTGACTTTC

J gene: TRBJ1-2
clone size: NA
V gene: TRBV5-5
D gene: TRBD1
CDR3 protein: CASSTGTGNGYTF
CDR3 DNA: TGTGCCAGCAGCACAGGGACAGGGAATGGCTACACCTTC

J gene: TRBJ1-5
clone size: once
V gene: TRBV19
D gene: NA
CDR3 protein: CASHRDPLQPQHF
CDR3 DNA: TGTGCCAGCCACCGGGACCCACTTCAGCCCCAGCATTTT

J gene: TRBJ1-2
clone size: once
V gene: TRBV7-9
D gene: NA
CDR3 protein: CASSLVSGSYGYTF
CDR3 DNA: TGTGCCAGCAGCTTAGTTTCAGGGTCCTATGGCTACACCTTC

J gene: TRBJ1-2
clone size: NA
V gene: TRBV19
D gene: NA
CDR3 protein: CASTPGPGYGYTF
CDR3 DNA: TGTGCCAGTACCCCGGGACCCGGCTATGGCTACACCTTC

J gene: TRBJ2-7
clone size: NA
V gene: TRBV25-1
D gene: NA
CDR3 protein: CASRRSIRAEQYF
CDR3 DNA: TGTGCCAGCAGAAGGAGCATCAGGGCCGAGCAGTACTTC

J gene: TRBJ2-3
clone size: NA
V gene: TRBV4-1
D gene: TRBD2
CDR3 protein: CASSQGGLAGKGDTQYF
CDR3 DNA: TGCGCCAGCAGCCAAGGAGGACTAGCGGGGAAGGGCGATACGCAGTATTTT

J gene: TRBJ1-2
clone size: NA
V gene: TRBV18
D gene: NA
CDR3 protein: CASSPRIRLYGYTF
CDR3 DNA: TGTGCCAGCTCACCACGCATCAGACTCTATGGCTACACCTTC

J gene: TRBJ1-1
clone size: NA
V gene: TRBV6-5
D gene: NA
CDR3 protein: CASSRARGTEAFF
CDR3 DNA: TGTGCCAGCAGTCGGGCCAGGGGCACTGAAGCTTTCTTT

J gene: TRBJ1-2
clone size: few
V gene: TRBV6-1
D gene: NA
CDR3 protein: CASRGRYGYTF
CDR3 DNA: TGTGCCAGCCGTGGACGCTATGGCTACACCTTC

J gene: TRBJ1-2
clone size: NA
V gene: TRBV5-4
D gene: TRBD1
CDR3 protein: CASSSPRQGYGYTF
CDR3 DNA: TGTGCCAGCAGCTCTCCCCGACAGGGTTATGGCTACACCTTC

J gene: TRBJ1-1
clone size: few
V gene: TRBV27
D gene: NA
CDR3 protein: CASWRGGSRTEAFF
CDR3 DNA: TGTGCCAGCTGGAGAGGAGGGTCGAGAACTGAAGCTTTCTTT

J gene: TRBJ1-2
clone size: NA
V gene: TRBV11-2
D gene: NA
CDR3 protein: CASSLAGIDGYTF
CDR3 DNA: TGTGCCAGCAGCTTGGCAGGAATCGATGGCTACACCTTC

J gene: TRBJ2-5
clone size: NA
V gene: TRBV7-8
D gene: NA
CDR3 protein: CASRVSGVVTQYF
CDR3 DNA: TGTGCCAGCAGAGTATCAGGGGTTGTGACCCAGTACTTC

J gene: TRBJ2-5
clone size: NA
V gene: TRBV6-1
D gene: TRBD2
CDR3 protein: CASSTRGGRETQYF
CDR3 DNA: TGTGCCAGCAGTACACGGGGGGGCCGAGAGACCCAGTACTTC

J gene: TRBJ2-3
clone size: NA
V gene: TRBV2
D gene: NA
CDR3 protein: CASSDQGTDTQYF
CDR3 DNA: TGTGCCAGCAGTGACCAGGGCACAGATACGCAGTATTTT

J gene: TRBJ1-5
clone size: NA
V gene: TRBV7-2
D gene: NA
CDR3 protein: CASSLGRDQPQHF
CDR3 DNA: TGTGCCAGCAGCTTAGGCAGGGATCAGCCCCAGCATTTT

J gene: TRBJ2-3
clone size: NA
V gene: TRBV9
D gene: TRBD1
CDR3 protein: CASSSGQEADTQYF
CDR3 DNA: TGTGCCAGCAGCTCCGGACAGGAAGCAGATACGCAGTATTTT

J gene: TRBJ1-1
clone size: NA
V gene: TRBV7-8
D gene: NA
CDR3 protein: CASSLEEGRLNTEAFF
CDR3 DNA: TGTGCCAGCAGCTTAGAGGAGGGCCGACTGAACACTGAAGCTTTCTTT

J gene: TRBJ1-2
clone size: NA
V gene: TRBV6-1
D gene: NA
CDR3 protein: CASSEALGVVYGYTF
CDR3 DNA: TGTGCCAGCAGTGAAGCGCTAGGGGTTGTCTATGGCTACACCTTC

J gene: TRBJ1-2
clone size: NA
V gene: TRBV19
D gene: NA
CDR3 protein: CASRNTGGYGYTF
CDR3 DNA: TGTGCCAGTAGGAACACCGGCGGCTATGGCTACACCTTC

J gene: TRBJ1-2
clone size: NA
V gene: TRBV19
D gene: NA
CDR3 protein: CASSRTGNYGYTF
CDR3 DNA: TGTGCCAGTAGTAGAACAGGGAACTATGGCTACACCTTC

J gene: TRBJ2-2
clone size: NA
V gene: TRBV11-2
D gene: NA
CDR3 protein: CASSLGRTNTGELFF
CDR3 DNA: TGTGCCAGCAGCTTGGGCAGGACGAACACCGGGGAGCTGTTTTTT

J gene: TRBJ1-1
clone size: NA
V gene: TRBV30
D gene: TRBD1
CDR3 protein: CACDQGGPRSTEAFF
CDR3 DNA: TGTGCCTGCGATCAGGGGGGCCCACGCAGCACTGAAGCTTTCTTT

J gene: TRBJ2-1
clone size: NA
V gene: TRBV5-1
D gene: TRBD1
CDR3 protein: CASSTPVTGSSYNEQFF
CDR3 DNA: TGCGCCAGCAGCACCCCCGTGACAGGGAGCTCCTACAATGAGCAGTTCTTC

J gene: TRBJ2-5
clone size: NA
V gene: TRBV5-1
D gene: TRBD2
CDR3 protein: CASSLWSQRGGQETQYF
CDR3 DNA: TGCGCCAGCAGCTTGTGGTCTCAGCGGGGGGGCCAAGAGACCCAGTACTTC

J gene: TRBJ2-3
clone size: NA
V gene: TRBV7-2
D gene: NA
CDR3 protein: CASSSPGISTDTQYF
CDR3 DNA: TGTGCCAGCAGCTCCCCGGGGATTAGCACAGATACGCAGTATTTT

J gene: TRBJ1-3
clone size: NA
V gene: TRBV28
D gene: NA
CDR3 protein: CASSPGWGNGNTIYF
CDR3 DNA: TGTGCCAGCAGCCCAGGCTGGGGAAATGGAAACACCATATATTTT

J gene: TRBJ1-2
clone size: NA
V gene: TRBV6-6
D gene: NA
CDR3 protein: CASTRGSNYGYTF
CDR3 DNA: TGTGCCAGCACTAGGGGATCTAACTATGGCTACACCTTC

J gene: TRBJ1-2
clone size: NA
V gene: TRBV5-4
D gene: NA
CDR3 protein: CASSLTAGVHGYTF
CDR3 DNA: TGTGCCAGCAGCTTGACGGCGGGCGTACATGGCTACACCTTC

J gene: TRBJ2-2
clone size: NA
V gene: TRBV4-1
D gene: NA
CDR3 protein: CASSQGLRSGELFF
CDR3 DNA: TGCGCCAGCAGCCAAGGTCTGAGGTCCGGGGAGCTGTTTTTT

J gene: TRBJ2-7
clone size: NA
V gene: TRBV5-1
D gene: TRBD1
CDR3 protein: CASRPGQTYEQYF
CDR3 DNA: TGCGCCAGCAGGCCGGGACAGACCTACGAGCAGTACTTC

J gene: TRBJ2-3
clone size: NA
V gene: TRBV13
D gene: NA
CDR3 protein: CASSLGLLFLRPGDTQYF
CDR3 DNA: TGTGCCAGCAGCTTAGGCCTGCTCTTCCTTAGACCGGGGGATACGCAGTATTTT

J gene: TRBJ1-5
clone size: NA
V gene: TRBV5-1
D gene: NA
CDR3 protein: CASSSSRGSNQPQHF
CDR3 DNA: TGCGCCAGCAGCTCGAGCAGGGGTAGCAATCAGCCCCAGCATTTT

J gene: TRBJ2-2
clone size: once
V gene: TRBV4-1
D gene: TRBD1
CDR3 protein: CASSLRDRDGTGELFF
CDR3 DNA: TGCGCCAGCAGCCTACGGGACAGGGATGGCACCGGGGAGCTGTTTTTT

J gene: TRBJ1-1
clone size: NA
V gene: TRBV7-8
D gene: TRBD1
CDR3 protein: CASSSWDRNTEAFF
CDR3 DNA: TGTGCCAGCAGCTCCTGGGACAGGAACACTGAAGCTTTCTTT

J gene: TRBJ2-5
clone size: NA
V gene: TRBV10-1
D gene: TRBD2
CDR3 protein: CASSDGGGAEETQYF
CDR3 DNA: TGCGCCAGCAGTGACGGCGGGGGGGCCGAAGAGACCCAGTACTTC

J gene: TRBJ1-5
clone size: NA
V gene: TRBV30
D gene: TRBD1
CDR3 protein: CAWRGTGRQPQHF
CDR3 DNA: TGTGCCTGGAGGGGGACAGGGCGTCAGCCCCAGCATTTT

J gene: TRBJ2-1
clone size: NA
V gene: TRBV29-1
D gene: TRBD2
CDR3 protein: CSETSGGYNEQFF
CDR3 DNA: TGCAGCGAAACTAGCGGGGGGTACAATGAGCAGTTCTTC

J gene: TRBJ2-3
clone size: few
V gene: TRBV18
D gene: TRBD1
CDR3 protein: CASSSSTGGVDTQYF
CDR3 DNA: TGTGCCAGCTCATCCTCAACAGGGGGCGTAGATACGCAGTATTTT

J gene: TRBJ2-5
clone size: NA
V gene: TRBV18
D gene: NA
CDR3 protein: CASSPGGQARLGQYF
CDR3 DNA: TGTGCCAGCTCACCGGGCGGACAAGCGAGGCTGGGCCAGTACTTC

J gene: TRBJ2-1
clone size: NA
V gene: TRBV2
D gene: NA
CDR3 protein: CASSENRDNEQFF
CDR3 DNA: TGTGCCAGCAGTGAAAACAGGGACAATGAGCAGTTCTTC

J gene: TRBJ2-2
clone size: NA
V gene: TRBV5-1
D gene: TRBD1
CDR3 protein: CASSTGDRGSTGELFF
CDR3 DNA: TGCGCCAGCAGTACTGGGGACAGGGGATCGACCGGGGAGCTGTTTTTT

J gene: TRBJ1-5
clone size: once
V gene: TRBV5-1
D gene: NA
CDR3 protein: CASSLSPGVNQPQHF
CDR3 DNA: TGCGCCAGCAGCTTATCTCCAGGGGTCAATCAGCCCCAGCATTTT